This TCR beta chain was profiled in a study of T cell repertoires in cytomegalovirus infection (dated by TCRdb to the late 2010s). With regard to the full study: Donor HLA type was relevant to the analysis, as public TCR beta signatures indicated carriage of CMV infection together with the matching HLA type. General findings and caveats noted by the study authors: The ex vivo response was dominated by HLA-C-restricted CMV-specific TCR beta clonotypes, which also provided the single most frequent clonotype in two of eight donors. In both this cohort and an independent cohort of several hundred donors, the cumulative frequency of public TCR beta family members distinguished carriers of CMV infection plus the relevant HLA type.

In this sample, this clonotype turned up many times. Its specific antigen is unknown. No per-base quality is available; no much larger clone lies one base away. From its cysteine to its phenylalanine, the CDR3 spans 14 amino acids. The CDR3 DNA has 42 bases and is translated from base 1. V and J lose 11 bases and 1 base, and a span of 15 bases separates them. The germline V gene provides CDR1 MDHEN and CDR2 SYDVKM. The sequencer listed for this sample is Illumina HiSeq 1500. TCRdb's own reprocessing of the public reads used fastp at Q25 and MiXCR and kept productive beta chains. When rows share a CDR3 protein, they turn into one entry using the most common DNA and genes. The table for this sample lists around 530,000 distinct CDR3 sequences; 15% to 20% of them were counted only once. 24% of the sample is taken by the ten largest.

Sequenced input: CD8+ T cells from PBMCs. Here the chain combines TRBV28 and TRBJ1-5; the D gene is perhaps TRBD1, on 6 matching bases. This clonotype was sampled from a human donor in good health (CMV status not recorded). Some clones in this sample may be carry-over from other donors' samples. The sequenced DNA: TGTGCCGGAAGAACAGGGTTAAGCAATCAGCCCCAGCATTTT. The resulting protein is CAGRTGLSNQPQHF.